The 5 T cell receptor beta chains below were found in one sample sequenced in a study of regulatory T cells in long-lasting Graves disease. For TCR beta, libraries came from iRepertoire HTBI primers and Arm-PCR of CDR3 regions. One entry per CDR3 protein results from TCRdb running MiXCR on the multiplex PCR reads. This table holds about 310,000 distinct CDR3 sequences, 15% to 20% found once. Time point in this sample: newly diagnosed GD, antithyroid drugs for less than 3 months. The TCR library was made from RNA extracted from PBMCs. Sequences were derived from peripheral blood mononuclear cells (PBMCs), sampled at new diagnosis, from a patient treated with antithyroid drugs. These receptors all come from a female donor with Graves disease.

The CDR3 region has the DNA TGTGCCAGCGAGCATGAGCAGTTCTTC. It codes for CASEHEQFF. The chain combines TRBV7-3 with TRBJ2-1, with D hard to call. V gave up 8 bases and J gave up 8 bases, with 4 bases separating them. Germline CDR1 is SGHTA and CDR2 is FQGTGA. This CDR3 has 9 amino acids.

This clonotype was recorded many times. The V and J genes are TRBV11-2 and TRBJ2-1; D tentatively reads TRBD1 or TRBD2 (5 bases each). Trimming removed 5 bases at V and 12 bases at J, with 20 bases between. The CDR3 is 14 amino acids. Germline V lookup: CDR1 SGHAT, CDR2 FQNNGV. The chain's CDR3 is CASSDRGTAVGQFF. The CDR3 DNA reads TGTGCCAGCAGCGACCGAGGGACGGCCGTAGGGCAGTTCTTC.

The CDR3 sequence is CASSGGTRGRNEQFF. The CDR3 coding sequence is TGTGCCAGCAGTGGGGGGACTAGAGGCCGGAATGAGCAGTTCTTC. This chain uses TRBV25-1 with TRBJ2-1; 8 nucleotides line up with TRBD2. Losses at the gene ends were 4 bases for V and 7 bases for J; bases not matched to a gene: 9. Germline V lookup: CDR1 MGHDK, CDR2 SYGVNS. CDR3 length: 15 residues.

This clonotype was counted many times. This chain links TRBV12-3 or TRBV12-4 with TRBJ2-3; D unresolved. This CDR3 is built from 15 residues. V lost 1 base to trimming and J lost 5 bases, with 13 bases between them. The CDR3 DNA sequence: TGTGCCAGCAGTTTAGGGGGATTAGCTGGAGATACGCAGTATTTT. Protein sequence: CASSLGGLAGDTQYF.

V and J are TRBV2 and TRBJ2-1; 10 bases agree with TRBD2. CDR1 SNHLY and CDR2 FYNNEI come from the germline V gene. The CDR3 length is 15 residues. Losses at the gene ends were 8 bases for V and 5 bases for J; bases not matched to a gene: 9. DNA of the CDR3: TGTGCCAGCGGAAGGACTAGCGGCCACAACAATGAGCAGTTCTTC. Translated: CASGRTSGHNNEQFF.